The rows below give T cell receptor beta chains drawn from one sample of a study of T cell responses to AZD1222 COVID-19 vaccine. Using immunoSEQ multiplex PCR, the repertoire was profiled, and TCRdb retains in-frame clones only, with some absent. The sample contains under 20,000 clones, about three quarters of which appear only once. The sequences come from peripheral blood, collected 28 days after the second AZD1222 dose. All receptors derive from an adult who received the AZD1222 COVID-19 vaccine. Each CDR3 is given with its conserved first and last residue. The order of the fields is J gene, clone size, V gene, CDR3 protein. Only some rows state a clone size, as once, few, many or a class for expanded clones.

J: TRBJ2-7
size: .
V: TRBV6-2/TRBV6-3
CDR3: CASSYNSYYEQYF

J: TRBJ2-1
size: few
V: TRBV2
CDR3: CASSVLAGVNEQFF

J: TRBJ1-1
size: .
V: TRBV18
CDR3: CASSAGATGGYTEAFF

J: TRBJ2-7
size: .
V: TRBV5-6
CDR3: CASSVDNRYEQYF

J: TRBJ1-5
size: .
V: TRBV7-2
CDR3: CASSLTGGQPQHF

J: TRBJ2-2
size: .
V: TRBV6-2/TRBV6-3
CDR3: CASSPTRTLSTGELFF

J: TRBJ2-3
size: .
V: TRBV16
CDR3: CASSEQGPDTQYF

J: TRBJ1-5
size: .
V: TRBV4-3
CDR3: CASSQDRSGTGVQPQHF

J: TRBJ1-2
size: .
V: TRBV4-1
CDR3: CASSQGSRAGYTF

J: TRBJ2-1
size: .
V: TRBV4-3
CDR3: CASSRTDGNEQFF

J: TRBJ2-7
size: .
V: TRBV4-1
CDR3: CASSPSDRGRSYEQYF

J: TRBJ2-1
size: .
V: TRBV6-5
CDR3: CASTLTGDNEQFF

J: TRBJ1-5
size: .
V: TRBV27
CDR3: CASRQGGQPQHF